These 26 T cell receptor beta chains originate from one sample sequenced in a study of human T cells and chemical hapten exposure. Total RNA extraction was carried out from unfractionated whole blood. TCRdb independently ran MiXCR on the 5' RACE reads; one entry per CDR3 protein. Of about 80,000 distinct CDR3 sequences listed, 15% to 20% are singletons. The receptors were gathered from a female donor in good health.

This chain links TRBV11-2 with TRBJ2-2; no clear D gene. There are 13 residues in the CDR3. The germline V gene has CDR1 SGHAT and CDR2 FQNNGV. V lost 5 bases and J 2 bases, leaving 6 bases between the germline ends. The CDR3 DNA is TGTGCCAGCAGCCCGCATAACACCGGGGAGCTGTTTTTT. Its protein is CASSPHNTGELFF.

This clonotype was seen more than once but under ten times. The J gene is TRBJ2-1, the V gene TRBV4-1, with 8 bases that match TRBD1. CDR3 length equals 16 residues. CDR1 is MGHRA and CDR2 is YSYEKL in the germline V gene. Unmatched junction bases numbered 5, after V lost 3 bases and J lost 1 base. The CDR3 protein is CASSHFDRGSYNEQFF. DNA of the CDR3: TGCGCCAGCAGCCATTTTGACAGGGGATCCTACAATGAGCAGTTCTTC.

The chain employs TRBV29-1 and TRBJ1-2, with D possibly being TRBD1 (5 bases). Trimming pared 6 bases from V and 4 bases from J, leaving 15 bases between. This CDR3 contains 13 residues. Germline CDR1 is SQVTM and CDR2 is ANQGSEA. The CDR3 here is CSVQRGVGYGYTF. CDR3 DNA: TGCAGCGTACAACGAGGGGTGGGCTATGGCTACACCTTC.

The table lists this clonotype with a few counts. The V gene is TRBV3-1, the J gene TRBJ1-1; 9 positions match TRBD1. The CDR3 sequence is 18 residues long. The germline V gene encodes CDR1 LGHDT and CDR2 YNNKEL (reference sequence). With 0 bases clipped from V and 0 bases from J, the junction kept 8 bases outside the gene matches. The CDR3 DNA sequence: TGTGCCAGCAGCCAAGATTGGACCGGGACAGGGCTGAACACTGAAGCTTTCTTT. It codes for CASSQDWTGTGLNTEAFF.

The CDR3 here is CASSLAQVNTEAFF. CDR3 in DNA: TGTGCCAGCAGTTTAGCGCAAGTGAACACTGAAGCTTTCTTT. The chain is built from TRBV12-3 or TRBV12-4 and TRBJ1-1; D not certain. This CDR3 is built from 14 residues. The V and J ends lost 0 bases and 0 bases respectively, with 5 bases between them.

The rearrangement links TRBV20-1 to TRBJ2-2; TRBD2 agrees at 8 bases. After removal of 5 bases from V and 7 bases from J, the junction contained 15 bases not matched to a gene. Germline CDR1 is DFQATT and CDR2 is SNEGSKA (reference sequence). The CDR3 extends over 16 amino acids. CDR3 in DNA: TGCAGTGCTCCTAAACCGGGACTAGGATCAAGCGGGGAGCTGTTTTTT. This sequence encodes CSAPKPGLGSSGELFF.

This clonotype was counted a few times. The chain recombines TRBV3-1 with TRBJ2-1; TRBD1 matches 7 bases. V was clipped by 2 bases and J by 0 bases; unmatched bases: 4. Germline CDR1 reads LGHDT; CDR2 reads YNNKEL (reference sequence). The CDR3 runs 16 residues. The CDR3 is CASSQLGGASYNEQFF. CDR3 DNA sequence: TGTGCCAGCAGCCAATTAGGGGGCGCCTCCTACAATGAGCAGTTCTTC.

The rearrangement links TRBV5-6 to TRBJ2-5, with D hard to call. The CDR3 covers 16 residues. Trimming left V 0 bases short and J 1 base short, with 13 bases between. In germline, CDR1 is SGHDT, CDR2 YYEEEE. CDR3 sequence: CASSLGGQAPQETQYF. CDR3 in DNA: TGTGCCAGCAGCTTGGGTGGTCAGGCACCCCAAGAGACCCAGTACTTC.

This clonotype has only a few counts. The V and J genes are TRBV20-1 and TRBJ2-7; 8 bases are a match to TRBD1. The CDR3 has 15 residues. The V gene's germline CDR1 is DFQATT and CDR2 SNEGSKA (reference sequence). V was clipped by 0 bases and J by 7 bases; unmatched bases: 11. The CDR3 DNA is TGCAGTGCTAGAGACCCGACAGGGGCGCCTGAGGAGCAGTACTTC. This codes for CSARDPTGAPEEQYF.

The chain carries TRBV4-1 and TRBJ1-5; D is possibly TRBD1 (6 bases). CDR3 length equals 18 residues. The V gene's germline CDR1 is MGHRA and CDR2 YSYEKL. V lost 2 bases and J 0 bases, leaving 17 bases between the germline ends. CDR3 DNA: TGCGCCAGCAGCCAAACCGTGGGGGCCAGCTATAGCAATCAGCCCCAGCATTTT. Translation gives CASSQTVGASYSNQPQHF.

The chain recombines TRBV28 with TRBJ2-2, with D unresolved. The V and J ends lost 1 base and 7 bases respectively, with 7 bases between them. Germline CDR1 MDHEN, CDR2 SYDVKM. This CDR3 has 13 residues. The CDR3 DNA follows: TGTGCCAGCAGTTTATATACTGGCGGGGAGCTGTTTTTT. It codes for CASSLYTGGELFF.

The CDR3 bases are TGTGCCACGAGAAGGACCGTTAATGAAAAACTGTTTTTT. Translation: CATRRTVNEKLFF. V usage is TRBV15 and J usage is TRBJ1-4, with D unresolved. The CDR3 is made up of 13 amino acids. The germline V gene encodes CDR1 LNHNV and CDR2 YYDKDF (reference sequence). The V and J ends lost 9 bases and 4 bases respectively, with 12 bases between them.

V usage is TRBV20-1 and J usage is TRBJ2-3; 7 bases map to TRBD1. Germline CDR1 is DFQATT and CDR2 is SNEGSKA (reference sequence). The ends lost 6 bases at V and 5 bases at J; junction bases unmatched: 8. This CDR3 contains 13 residues. The chain's CDR3 is CSATGVTGDTQYF. In DNA, the CDR3 is TGCAGTGCCACAGGGGTCACTGGAGATACGCAGTATTTT.

V usage is TRBV7-2 and J usage is TRBJ2-5; no firm D call. The CDR3 runs to 17 residues. V lost 2 bases, J lost 2 bases, and 18 bases lay in between. Per germline, CDR1 SGHTA and CDR2 FQGNSA. CDR3 residues: CASSLSYAGREQETQYF. The CDR3 DNA reads TGTGCCAGCAGCTTATCCTATGCCGGCAGAGAACAAGAGACCCAGTACTTC.

This clonotype showed up just a few times. The chain has TRBV7-9 and TRBJ2-5; no firm D call. Germline CDR1 and CDR2: SEHNR and FQNEAQ (reference sequence). Between the trimmed V and J ends, which lost 1 base and 3 bases, there was a span of 6 bases. The CDR3 consists of 13 residues. The CDR3 sequence: CASSLVAEETQYF. CDR3 coding DNA: TGTGCCAGCAGCTTAGTCGCGGAAGAGACCCAGTACTTC.

This clonotype was found a few times. V and J are TRBV6-2 or TRBV6-3 and TRBJ2-1; the match to TRBD2 covers 8 bases. Germline CDR1 reads MNHEY; CDR2 reads SVGEGT. J lost 9 bases, V lost 7 bases, and 11 bases had no gene match. This CDR3 has 14 residues. The CDR3 sequence is CASNKPAGVAEQFF. In DNA form, the CDR3 reads TGTGCCAGCAACAAACCAGCGGGAGTTGCTGAGCAGTTCTTC.

The gene calls are TRBV12-3 or TRBV12-4 and TRBJ1-2; D not resolved. V was cut by 2 bases and J by 0 bases, with 16 bases left in between. The CDR3 contains 17 residues. In DNA, the CDR3 is TGTGCCAGCAGTTTATGGGCCCCCACTATAGCTAACTATGGCTACACCTTC. Protein product: CASSLWAPTIANYGYTF.

DNA of the CDR3: TGTGCCAGCAGTCAAGGGACGGGAGCTTTCTTT. It encodes CASSQGTGAFF. This chain links TRBV6-2 or TRBV6-3 with TRBJ1-1; D perhaps matches TRBD1 (5 bases). The length of the CDR3 is 11 residues. Per the germline V gene, CDR1 is MNHEY and CDR2 is SVGEGT. V lost 5 bases and J lost 10, with 11 bases in between.

This clonotype was seen only a few times. The V and J genes are TRBV30 and TRBJ1-2, with D uncertain. This CDR3 has 14 amino acids. The germline V and J ends were trimmed by 2 bases and 8 bases, with 18 bases remaining between them. Germline V gene lookup returns CDR1 GTSNPN and CDR2 SVGIG (reference sequence). The CDR3 region has the DNA TGTGCCTGGAGTTGGAGGGTAGCGCCTGGCGGCTACACCTTC. The encoded protein is CAWSWRVAPGGYTF.

The chain links TRBV11-2 to TRBJ2-5; a possible D gene is TRBD1 (6 bases). The CDR3 spans 13 residues. V lost 9 bases and J 1 base, leaving 12 bases between the germline ends. CDR1 SGHAT and CDR2 FQNNGV come from the germline V gene. For the CDR3, the DNA is TGTGCCAGTGAAAAGGGGGTCCAAGAGACCCAGTACTTC. This gives the protein CASEKGVQETQYF. The full variable domain, rest sourced from reference TRBV11-2 and TRBJ2-5, is EAGVAQSPRYKIIEKRQSVAFWCNPISGHATLYWYQQILGQGPKLLIQFQNNGVVDDSQLPKDRFSAERLKGVDSTLKIQPAKLEDSAVYLCASEKGVQETQYFGPGTRLLVL.

The V call is TRBV20-1, the J call TRBJ2-3; 11 bases are shared with TRBD2. Germline V gene data show CDR1 as DFQATT and CDR2 as SNEGSKA (reference sequence). The CDR3 runs to 15 residues. The CDR3 loop is CSSIAGLAATDTQYF. CDR3 DNA sequence: TGCAGCTCCATAGCGGGACTAGCGGCAACAGATACGCAGTATTTT.

This clonotype showed up just a few times. This rearrangement joins TRBV27 to TRBJ1-1, with 7 positions matching TRBD1. This CDR3 has 14 amino acids. V was clipped by 4 bases and J by 4 bases; unmatched bases: 6. Germline V gene data show CDR1 as MNHEY and CDR2 as SMNVEV (reference sequence). CDR3 sequence reads: CASSSQGVVTEAFF. The CDR3 nucleotides are TGTGCCAGCAGTTCCCAGGGGGTTGTCACTGAAGCTTTCTTT.

The rearrangement links TRBV4-1 to TRBJ1-4; D remains ambiguous. The CDR3 has 16 residues. Per the germline V gene, CDR1 is MGHRA and CDR2 is YSYEKL. With 2 bases removed from V and 0 bases from J, the gap between germline ends came to 10 bases. The CDR3 protein is CASSQLAATTNEKLFF. The CDR3, as DNA: TGCGCCAGCAGCCAACTGGCGGCCACAACTAATGAAAAACTGTTTTTT.

In this sample, this clonotype turned up a few times. The chain employs TRBV7-8 and TRBJ2-7; perhaps TRBD2 as D (5 bases). Germline values: CDR1 SGHVS, CDR2 FQNEAQ. CDR3 length equals 15 residues. V dropped 1 base and J dropped 3 bases, with 13 bases sitting between them. The CDR3 DNA is TGTGCCAGCAGCTTAGTGGGGAGTAGGGACTACGAGCAGTACTTC. It is translated as CASSLVGSRDYEQYF.

This clonotype showed up many times. The gene calls are TRBV11-2 and TRBJ1-4, with D possibly TRBD1 on 6 matching bases. Trimming shortened V by 5 bases and J by 5 bases, and 15 bases separated the two germline ends. Germline CDR1 and CDR2: SGHAT and FQNNGV. The CDR3 sequence is 15 residues long. In DNA, the CDR3 is TGTGCCAGCAGCCTTCAGCGGGGGCGGAATGAAAAACTGTTTTTT. Its protein is CASSLQRGRNEKLFF.

The chain has TRBV4-1 and TRBJ2-3; D might be TRBD2 (6 bases). The germline V gene has CDR1 MGHRA and CDR2 YSYEKL. CDR3 size: 16 residues. V shed 0 bases and J shed 3 bases, with 13 bases lying between them. CDR3 nucleotide sequence: TGCGCCAGCAGCCAAGATGCGTCCCTAGCGACAGATACGCAGTATTTT. Residues: CASSQDASLATDTQYF.